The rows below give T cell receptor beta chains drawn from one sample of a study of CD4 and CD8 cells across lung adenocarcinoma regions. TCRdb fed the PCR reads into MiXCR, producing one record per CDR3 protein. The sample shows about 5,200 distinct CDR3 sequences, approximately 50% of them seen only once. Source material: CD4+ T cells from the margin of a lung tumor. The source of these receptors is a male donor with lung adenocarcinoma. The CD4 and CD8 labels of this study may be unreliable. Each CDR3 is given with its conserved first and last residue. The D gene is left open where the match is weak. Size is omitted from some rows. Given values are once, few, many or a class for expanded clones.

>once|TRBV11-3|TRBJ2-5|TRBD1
TGTGCCAGCAGCTTAGGACAGGGAGAGGCCCAGTACTTC
CASSLGQGEAQYF
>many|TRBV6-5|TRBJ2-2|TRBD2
TGTGCCAGCAGTTACTCTGGTCTAGCGGGAGCAGGAGCCGGGGAGCTGTTTTTT
CASSYSGLAGAGAGELFF
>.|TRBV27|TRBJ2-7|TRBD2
TGTGCCAGCAGAGCGGAGCGGGAGGGGGCCTACGAGCAGTACTTC
CASRAEREGAYEQYF
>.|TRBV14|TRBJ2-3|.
TGTGCCAGGAGCCAAGGGGGCGGGGGCACAGAGACGCAGTATTTT
CARSQGGGGTETQYF
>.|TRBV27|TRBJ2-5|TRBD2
TGTGGCGGGGGACTAGGGGGAAGTGACCAAGATACCCAGTACTTC
CGGGLGGSDQDTQYF
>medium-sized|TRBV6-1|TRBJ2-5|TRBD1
TGTGCCAGCAGTCTTCAGGGGGCGTACACTGAGACCCAGTACTTC
CASSLQGAYTETQYF
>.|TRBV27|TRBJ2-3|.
TGTGCCAGCAGTCCGGGCCGCGGGGCTTGTGGCCAAGATACGCAGTATTTC
CASSPGRGACGQDTQYF
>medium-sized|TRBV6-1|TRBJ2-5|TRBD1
TGTGCCAGCAGACAGGGGGTGGTCGAGACCCAGTACTTC
CASRQGVVETQYF
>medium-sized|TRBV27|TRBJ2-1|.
TGTGCCAGCAGTCCTCGGCAGGGGGGCGCCTACAATGAGCAGTTCTTC
CASSPRQGGAYNEQFF
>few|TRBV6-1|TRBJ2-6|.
TGTGCCAGCAGCATACAGGGTTCTGGGGCCAACGTCCTGACTTTC
CASSIQGSGANVLTF
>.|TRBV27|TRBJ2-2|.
TGTGCCAGCACGCAGCGGAACACCGGGGAGCTGTTTTTT
CASTQRNTGELFF
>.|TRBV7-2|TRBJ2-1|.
TGTGCCAGCAGCAATCAGGAGGCTAACGGCGGTGAGCAGTTTTTC
CASSNQEANGGEQFF
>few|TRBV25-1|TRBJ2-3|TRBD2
TGTGCCATCTCCACAGCGGGAGGGGTTGATACGCAGTATTTT
CAISTAGGVDTQYF
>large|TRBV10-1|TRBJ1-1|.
TGCGCCAGCAGTGAAGGGCAGGGGAGTGAAGCTTTCTTT
CASSEGQGSEAFF
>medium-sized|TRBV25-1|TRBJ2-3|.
TGTGCCAGCAGCCTAGGGGGAGATACGCAGTATTTT
CASSLGGDTQYF
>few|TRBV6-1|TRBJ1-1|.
TGTGCCAGCAGGCCGGGCATTGGAGAAGCTTTCTTT
CASRPGIGEAFF
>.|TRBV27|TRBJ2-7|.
TGTGCCAGCAGTCTCGACGGCGAAGGCTCCTACGAGCAGTACTTC
CASSLDGEGSYEQYF
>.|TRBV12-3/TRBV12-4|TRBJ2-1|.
TGTGCCAGCAGGGGATACAATGAGCAGTTCTTC
CASRGYNEQFF
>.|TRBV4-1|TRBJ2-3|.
TGCGCCAGCGGAGAAAACCGGGGCGGCAGCACAGAGACGCAGTACTTT
CASGENRGGSTETQYF
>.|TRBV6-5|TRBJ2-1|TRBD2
TGTGCCAGCAGTCACACCGGGACTAGCGGGAGCTGGGCGCAGTTCTTC
CASSHTGTSGSWAQFF
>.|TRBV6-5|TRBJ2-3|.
TGTGCCAGCAGTTACTCGAGAGGGGCGAAAAACATGCAGTATTTC
CASSYSRGAKNMQYF
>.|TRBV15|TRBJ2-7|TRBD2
TGTGCCACCAGCAGAGGCACTAGCGGAGTCTCCTACGAGCAGTACTTC
CATSRGTSGVSYEQYF
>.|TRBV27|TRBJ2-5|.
TGTGCCAGCAGTGCGGGGCTCGGGGGCCGTGAGCAAGAGACCCAGTACTTC
CASSAGLGGREQETQYF
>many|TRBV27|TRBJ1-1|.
TGTGCCAGCCGTCTTGGGGTTACAGGAACTGAAGCTTTCTTT
CASRLGVTGTEAFF
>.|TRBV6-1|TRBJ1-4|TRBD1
TGTGCCAGCAGTAAAGGACAGGAATCGGCAAAACTGTTTTTT
CASSKGQESAKLFF
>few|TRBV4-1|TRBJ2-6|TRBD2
TGCGCCAGCAGCCAAGACCTAGCGGGAGTCCTGAAGTCCAACGTCCTGACTTTC
CASSQDLAGVLKSNVLTF
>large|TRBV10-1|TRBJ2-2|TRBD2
TGCGCCAGCAGTGCTAGCGGGATGAACACCGGGGAGCTGTTTTTT
CASSASGMNTGELFF
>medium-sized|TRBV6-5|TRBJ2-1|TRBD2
TGTGCCAGCAGTTACTCGACTAGCGGGATTTTTGAGCAGTTCTTC
CASSYSTSGIFEQFF
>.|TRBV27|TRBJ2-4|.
TGTCCCAGCAGTGTATCGGGCCTGGGCCCCAAAGATATTCAGTACTTC
CPSSVSGLGPKDIQYF
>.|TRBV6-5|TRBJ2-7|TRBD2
TGTGCCAGCAGTTACTCGAACCTAGCGGAACCCCCCTACGAGCAGTACTTC
CASSYSNLAEPPYEQYF
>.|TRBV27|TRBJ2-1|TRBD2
TGTGCCAGCAGATCCGGGACTAGCGGGAACAATGAGCAGTTCTTC
CASRSGTSGNNEQFF
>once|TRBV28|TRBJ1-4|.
TGTGCCAGCAGTTTGACATCCGGGGCGGATGAAAAACTGTTTTTT
CASSLTSGADEKLFF
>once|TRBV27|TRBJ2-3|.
TGTGCCAGCAGGACGGGATGCCGTTACAAAGAGACGCAGTATTTT
CASRTGCRYKETQYF
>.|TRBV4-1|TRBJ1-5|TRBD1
TGCGCCAGCAGCCAAGAGGCCAGGGGGGTCAATCAGCCCCAGCATTTT
CASSQEARGVNQPQHF
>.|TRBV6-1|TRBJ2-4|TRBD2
TGTGCCAGCAGCTCCGGACTAGCGGGAGCCAAAAACACCCAGTACTTC
CASSSGLAGAKNTQYF
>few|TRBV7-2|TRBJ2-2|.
TGTGCCAGCAGCCCTCAGATCGTTACCGGGGAGCTGTTTTTT
CASSPQIVTGELFF
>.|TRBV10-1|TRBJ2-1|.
TGCGCCAGCATATCGTCGAGCACAAAAGAGACCCAGTTCTTC
CASISSSTKETQFF
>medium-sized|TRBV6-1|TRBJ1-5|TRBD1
TGTGCCAGCAGTGACATACAGGGGGATCAGCCCCAGCATTTT
CASSDIQGDQPQHF
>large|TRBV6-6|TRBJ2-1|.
TGTGCCAGCAGTTGGGGACTCTACAATGAGCAGTTCTTC
CASSWGLYNEQFF
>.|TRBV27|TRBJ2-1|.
TGTGCCAGCAGTTTCAAGCTCGGCTACAATGAGCAGTTCTTC
CASSFKLGYNEQFF
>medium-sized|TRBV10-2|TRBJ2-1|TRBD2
TGCGCCAGCAGTGAGTCGAAAGTTCCGGGACTAGCGTACAATGAGCAGTTCTTC
CASSESKVPGLAYNEQFF
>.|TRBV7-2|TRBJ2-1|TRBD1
TGTGCCACAAGCGGCAGGGGGACCAATGAGCAGTTCTTC
CATSGRGTNEQFF
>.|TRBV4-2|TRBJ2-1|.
TGTGCCGGGCGCGGGGGCCGTGACCAAGAGACCCAGTATTTC
CAGRGGRDQETQYF
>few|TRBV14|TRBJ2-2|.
TGTGCCAGCAGCCATATTTGGCGGAGCGAGGGGGAGCTGTTTTTT
CASSHIWRSEGELFF
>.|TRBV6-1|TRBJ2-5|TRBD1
TGTGCCAGCAGTGGCCCGGACAGGGTTGAGACCCAGTACTTC
CASSGPDRVETQYF
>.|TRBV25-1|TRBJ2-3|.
TGTGTCAGGAGGCAATCAGGCAAAGATATTCAGTACTTT
CVRRQSGKDIQYF
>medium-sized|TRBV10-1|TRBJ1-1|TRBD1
TGCGCCAGCAGACCCGACAGGGACAGAACTGAAGCTTTCTTT
CASRPDRDRTEAFF
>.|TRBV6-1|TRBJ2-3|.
TGTGCCAGCAGTGATTTGGGTGTCTCTAGCAAAGATATTCAGTACTTT
CASSDLGVSSKDIQYF
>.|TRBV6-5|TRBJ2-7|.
TGTGCCAGCAGTTACTCTTCGGGACTTAGCTCCTACGAGCAGTACTTC
CASSYSSGLSSYEQYF
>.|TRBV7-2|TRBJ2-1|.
TGTGCCAGCAGTAACGGCGGCCCGGGCTACAATGAGCAGTTCTTC
CASSNGGPGYNEQFF
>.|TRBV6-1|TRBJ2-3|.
TGTGCCAGGGGTGAAGGGGGCGGGAGCCAAGATACCCAGTATTTT
CARGEGGGSQDTQYF
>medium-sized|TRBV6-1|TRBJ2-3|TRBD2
TGTGCCAGCAGTGTCCAAGCGGGAGGCGTCACAGATACGCAGTATTTT
CASSVQAGGVTDTQYF
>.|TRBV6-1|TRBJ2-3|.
TGTGCCAGCAGTAGGGGCCCCGCGGGCGGAGACACAGATACGCAGTACTTT
CASSRGPAGGDTDTQYF
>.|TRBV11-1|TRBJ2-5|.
TGTGCCAGCAGCCTGGACGTGTACCAAGAGACCCAGTACTTC
CASSLDVYQETQYF
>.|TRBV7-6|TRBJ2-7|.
TGTGCCAGCAGCTTAACACGGCTTCCATACAATGAGCAGTACTTC
CASSLTRLPYNEQYF
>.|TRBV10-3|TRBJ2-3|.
TGTGCGGGCGGAGGGGGCCGCAACGGAGAGACCCAGTATTTT
CAGGGGRNGETQYF
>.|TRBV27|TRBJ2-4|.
TGTGCCAGCAGTTTTTCGGCAGATATTCAGTACTTC
CASSFSADIQYF
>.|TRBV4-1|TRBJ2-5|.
TGCGCCAGCAGCCCAGCAAACGACGGGAGATTACAGTACTTC
CASSPANDGRLQYF